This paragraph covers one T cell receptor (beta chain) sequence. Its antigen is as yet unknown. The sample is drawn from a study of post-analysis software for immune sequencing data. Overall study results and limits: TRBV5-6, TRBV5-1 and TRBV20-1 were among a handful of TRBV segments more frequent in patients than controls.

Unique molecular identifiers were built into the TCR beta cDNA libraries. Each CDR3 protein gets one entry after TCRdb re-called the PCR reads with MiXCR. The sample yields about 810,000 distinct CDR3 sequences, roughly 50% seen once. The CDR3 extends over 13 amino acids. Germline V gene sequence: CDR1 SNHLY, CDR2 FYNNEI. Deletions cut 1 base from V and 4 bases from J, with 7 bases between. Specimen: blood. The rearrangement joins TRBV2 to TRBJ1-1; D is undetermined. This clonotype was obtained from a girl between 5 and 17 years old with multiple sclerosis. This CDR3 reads CASSEEAGTEAFF. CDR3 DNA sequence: TGTGCCAGCAGTGAAGAGGCGGGCACTGAAGCTTTCTTT.